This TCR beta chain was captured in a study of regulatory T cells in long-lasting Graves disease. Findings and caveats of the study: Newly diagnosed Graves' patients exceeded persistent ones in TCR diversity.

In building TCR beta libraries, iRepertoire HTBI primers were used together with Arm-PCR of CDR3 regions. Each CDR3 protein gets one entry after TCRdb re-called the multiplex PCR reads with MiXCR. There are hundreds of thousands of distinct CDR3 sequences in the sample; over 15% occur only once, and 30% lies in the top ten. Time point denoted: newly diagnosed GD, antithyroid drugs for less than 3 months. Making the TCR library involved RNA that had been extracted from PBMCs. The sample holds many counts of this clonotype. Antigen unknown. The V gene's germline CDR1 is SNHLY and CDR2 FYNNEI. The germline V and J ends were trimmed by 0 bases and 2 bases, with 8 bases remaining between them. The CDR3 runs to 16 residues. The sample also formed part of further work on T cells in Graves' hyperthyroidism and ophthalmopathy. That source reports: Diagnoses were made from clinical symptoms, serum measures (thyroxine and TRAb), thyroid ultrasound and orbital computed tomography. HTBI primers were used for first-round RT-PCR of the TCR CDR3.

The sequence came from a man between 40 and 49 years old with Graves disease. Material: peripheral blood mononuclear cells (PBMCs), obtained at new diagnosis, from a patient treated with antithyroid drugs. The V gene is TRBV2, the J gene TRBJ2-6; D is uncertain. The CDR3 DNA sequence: TGTGCCAGCAGTGAAGCGAGGCAGGCTGGGGCCAACGTCCTGACTTTC. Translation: CASSEARQAGANVLTF. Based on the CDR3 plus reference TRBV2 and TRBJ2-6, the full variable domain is EPEVTQTPSHQVTQMGQEVILRCVPISNHLYFYWYRQILGQKVEFLVSFYNNEISEKSEIFDDQFSVERPDGSNFTLKIRSTKLEDSAMYFCASSEARQAGANVLTFGAGSRLTVL.